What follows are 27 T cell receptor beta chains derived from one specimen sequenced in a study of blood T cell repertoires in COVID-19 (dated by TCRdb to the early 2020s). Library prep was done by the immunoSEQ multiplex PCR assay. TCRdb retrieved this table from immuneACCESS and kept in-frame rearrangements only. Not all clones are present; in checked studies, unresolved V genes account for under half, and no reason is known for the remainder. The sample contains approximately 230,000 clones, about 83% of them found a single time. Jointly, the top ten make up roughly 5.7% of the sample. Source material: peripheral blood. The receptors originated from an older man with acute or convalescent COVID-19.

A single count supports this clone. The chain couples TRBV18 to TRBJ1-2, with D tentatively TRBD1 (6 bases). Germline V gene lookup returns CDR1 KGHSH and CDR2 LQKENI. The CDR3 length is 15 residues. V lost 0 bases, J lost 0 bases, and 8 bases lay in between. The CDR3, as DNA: TGTGCCAGCTCACCACCGGGGACAACTAACTATGGCTACACCTTC. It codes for CASSPPGTTNYGYTF.

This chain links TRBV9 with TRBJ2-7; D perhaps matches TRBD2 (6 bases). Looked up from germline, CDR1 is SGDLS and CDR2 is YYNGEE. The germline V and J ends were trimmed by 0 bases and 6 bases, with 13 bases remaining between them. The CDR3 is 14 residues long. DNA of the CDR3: TGTGCCAGCAGCGTAGGCGGGGCCAACCCCGAGCAGTACTTC. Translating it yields CASSVGGANPEQYF.

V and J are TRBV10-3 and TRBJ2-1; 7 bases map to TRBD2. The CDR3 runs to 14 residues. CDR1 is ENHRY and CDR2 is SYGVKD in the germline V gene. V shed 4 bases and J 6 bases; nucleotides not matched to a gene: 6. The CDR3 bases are TGTGCCATCAGTGGACTAGCTGAACGCAATGAGCAGTTCTTC. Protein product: CAISGLAERNEQFF.

The CDR3 DNA follows: TGTGCCAGCGTGTGGGGGCGCAAAGGGGTATGGGGCTACACCTTC. Translating gives CASVWGRKGVWGYTF. The rearrangement uses TRBV28 and TRBJ1-2, with a tentative D call TRBD1 (6 bases). Trimming stripped 8 bases from V and 8 bases from J, with 24 bases between. Germline V lookup: CDR1 MDHEN, CDR2 SYDVKM. The CDR3 consists of 15 residues.

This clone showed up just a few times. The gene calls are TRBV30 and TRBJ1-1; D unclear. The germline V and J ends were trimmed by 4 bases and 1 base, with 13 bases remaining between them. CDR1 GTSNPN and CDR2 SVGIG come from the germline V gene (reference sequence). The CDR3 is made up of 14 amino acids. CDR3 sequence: CAWIYPNRNTEAFF. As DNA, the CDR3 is TGTGCCTGGATTTACCCCAACAGGAACACTGAAGCTTTCTTT.

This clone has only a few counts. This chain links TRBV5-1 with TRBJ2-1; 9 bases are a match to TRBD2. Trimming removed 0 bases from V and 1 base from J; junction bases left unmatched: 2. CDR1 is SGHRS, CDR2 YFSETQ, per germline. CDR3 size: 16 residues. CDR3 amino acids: CASSLATSGSYNEQFF. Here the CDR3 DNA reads TGCGCCAGCAGCTTGGCAACTAGCGGGTCCTACAATGAGCAGTTCTTC.

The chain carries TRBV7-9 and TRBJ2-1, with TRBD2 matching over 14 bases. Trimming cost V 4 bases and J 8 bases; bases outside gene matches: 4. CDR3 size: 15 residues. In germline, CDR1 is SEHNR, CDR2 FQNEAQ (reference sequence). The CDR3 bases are TGTGCCAGCAGCTCGCCGGGACTAGCGGGAGATGAGCAGTTCTTC. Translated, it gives CASSSPGLAGDEQFF.

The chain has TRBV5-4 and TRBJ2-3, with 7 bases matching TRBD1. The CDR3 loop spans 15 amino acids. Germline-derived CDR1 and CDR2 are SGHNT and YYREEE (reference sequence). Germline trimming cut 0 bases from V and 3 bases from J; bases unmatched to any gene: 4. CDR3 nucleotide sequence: TGTGCCAGCAGCTTGGGAGGGGGCCGGACAGATACGCAGTATTTT. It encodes CASSLGGGRTDTQYF.

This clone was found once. The chain's CDR3 is CASSLVGGAEETQYF. Written as DNA, the CDR3 is TGTGCCAGCAGCTTAGTAGGCGGGGCGGAAGAGACCCAGTACTTC. This chain links TRBV11-1 with TRBJ2-5; TRBD2 is a possible D gene (6 bases). V was pared by 1 base and J by 3 bases, with 12 bases between. The germline CDR1 and CDR2 sequences are SGHAT and FQDESV (reference sequence). This CDR3 spans 15 amino acids. Using reference TRBV11-1 and TRBJ2-5 for the parts outside the CDR3, the full variable domain is EAEVAQSPRYKITEKSQAVAFWCDPISGHATLYWYRQILGQGPELLVQFQDESVVDDSQLPKDRFSAERLKGVDSTLKIQPAELGDSAMYLCASSLVGGAEETQYFGPGTRLLVL.

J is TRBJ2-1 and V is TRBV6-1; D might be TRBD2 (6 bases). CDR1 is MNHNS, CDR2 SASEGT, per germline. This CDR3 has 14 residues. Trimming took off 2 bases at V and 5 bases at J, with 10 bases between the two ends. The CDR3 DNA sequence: TGTGCCAGCAGTGAAATGGCGGGGAACAATGAGCAGTTCTTC. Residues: CASSEMAGNNEQFF.

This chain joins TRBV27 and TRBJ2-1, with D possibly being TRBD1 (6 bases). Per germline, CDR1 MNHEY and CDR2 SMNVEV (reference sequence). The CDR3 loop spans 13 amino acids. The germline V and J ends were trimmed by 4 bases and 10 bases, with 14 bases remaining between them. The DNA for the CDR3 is TGTGCCAGCAGTTCAAAAACAGGGTTAGAGCAGTTCTTC. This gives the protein CASSSKTGLEQFF.

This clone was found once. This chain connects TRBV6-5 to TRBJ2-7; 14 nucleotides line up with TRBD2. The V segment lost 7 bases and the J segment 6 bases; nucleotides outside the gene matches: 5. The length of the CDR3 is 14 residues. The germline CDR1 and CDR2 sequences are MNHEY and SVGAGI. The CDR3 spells CASKTGTSGSEQYF. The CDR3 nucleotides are TGTGCCAGCAAGACCGGGACTAGCGGGAGCGAGCAGTACTTC.

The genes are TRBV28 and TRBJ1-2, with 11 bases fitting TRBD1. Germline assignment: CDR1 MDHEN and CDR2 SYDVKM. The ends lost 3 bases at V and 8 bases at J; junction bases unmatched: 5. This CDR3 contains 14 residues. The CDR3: CASSLEDRGRGYTF. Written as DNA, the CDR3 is TGTGCCAGCAGTTTGGAGGACAGGGGGCGCGGCTACACCTTC.

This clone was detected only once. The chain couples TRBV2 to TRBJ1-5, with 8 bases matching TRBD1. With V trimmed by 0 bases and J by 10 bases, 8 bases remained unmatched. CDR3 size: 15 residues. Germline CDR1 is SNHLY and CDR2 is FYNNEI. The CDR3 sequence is CASSEALTGGSPQHF. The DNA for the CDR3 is TGTGCCAGCAGTGAAGCGCTTACAGGGGGAAGTCCCCAGCATTTT. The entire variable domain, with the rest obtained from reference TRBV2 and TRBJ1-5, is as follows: EPEVTQTPSHQVTQMGQEVILRCVPISNHLYFYWYRQILGQKVEFLVSFYNNEISEKSEIFDDQFSVERPDGSNFTLKIRSTKLEDSAMYFCASSEALTGGSPQHFGDGTRLSIL.

Here the CDR3 DNA reads TGTGCCAGCAGCGCCCGACAGGGAATTGTGCAGTACTTC. Protein sequence: CASSARQGIVQYF. The chain links TRBV3-1 (or the pseudogene TRBV3-2) to TRBJ2-7; the match to TRBD1 covers 7 bases. The CDR3 covers 13 residues. The germline V gene encodes CDR1 LGHDT and CDR2 YNNKEL (reference sequence). V trimming: 5 bases; J trimming: 9 bases; junction bases outside the gene matches: 10.

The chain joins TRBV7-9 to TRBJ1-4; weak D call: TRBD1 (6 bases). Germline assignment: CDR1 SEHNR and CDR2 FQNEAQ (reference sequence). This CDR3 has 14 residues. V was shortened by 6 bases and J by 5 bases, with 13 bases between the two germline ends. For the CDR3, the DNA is TGTGCCAGCAGTCGAAGGACAGAAAATGAAAAACTGTTTTTT. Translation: CASSRRTENEKLFF.

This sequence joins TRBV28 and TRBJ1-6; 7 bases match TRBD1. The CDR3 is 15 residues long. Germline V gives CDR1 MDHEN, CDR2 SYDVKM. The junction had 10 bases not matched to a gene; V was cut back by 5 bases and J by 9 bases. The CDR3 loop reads CASSVPRGQVSPLHF. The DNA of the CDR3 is TGTGCCAGCAGTGTGCCTAGGGGGCAGGTTTCACCCCTCCACTTT.

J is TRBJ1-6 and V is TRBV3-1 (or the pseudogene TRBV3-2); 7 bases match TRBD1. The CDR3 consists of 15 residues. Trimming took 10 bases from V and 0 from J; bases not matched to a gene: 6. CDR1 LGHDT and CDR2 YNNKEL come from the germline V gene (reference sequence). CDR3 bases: TGTGCCACCCGACAGGGAGGCTCCTATAATTCACCCCTCCACTTT. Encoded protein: CATRQGGSYNSPLHF.

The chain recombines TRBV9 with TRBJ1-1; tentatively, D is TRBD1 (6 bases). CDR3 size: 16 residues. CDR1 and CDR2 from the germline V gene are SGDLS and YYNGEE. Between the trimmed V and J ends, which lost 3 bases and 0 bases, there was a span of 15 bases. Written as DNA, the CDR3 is TGTGCCAGCAGCGCTGCCGGACAGCCCATGAACACTGAAGCTTTCTTT. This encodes CASSAAGQPMNTEAFF.

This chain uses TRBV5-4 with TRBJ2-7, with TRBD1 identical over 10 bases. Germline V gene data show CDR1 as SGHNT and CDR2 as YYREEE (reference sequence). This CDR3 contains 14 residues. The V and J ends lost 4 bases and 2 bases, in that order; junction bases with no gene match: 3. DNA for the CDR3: TGTGCCAGCAGCCCCGGGACAGGGGCCTACGAGCAGTACTTC. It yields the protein CASSPGTGAYEQYF.

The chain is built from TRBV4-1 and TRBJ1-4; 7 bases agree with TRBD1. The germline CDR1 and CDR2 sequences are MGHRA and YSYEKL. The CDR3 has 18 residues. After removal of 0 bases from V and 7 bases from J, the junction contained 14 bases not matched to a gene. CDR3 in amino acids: CASSQDPRGVGNGEKLFF. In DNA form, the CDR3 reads TGCGCCAGCAGCCAAGATCCCAGGGGGGTCGGGAATGGTGAAAAACTGTTTTTT.

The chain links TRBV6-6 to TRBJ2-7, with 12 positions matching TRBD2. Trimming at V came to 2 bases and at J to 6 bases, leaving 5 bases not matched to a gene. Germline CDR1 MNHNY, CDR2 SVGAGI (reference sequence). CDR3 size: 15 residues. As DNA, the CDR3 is TGTGCCAGCAGTTACATACTAGCGGGAGGCCCCGAGCAGTACTTC. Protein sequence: CASSYILAGGPEQYF.

DNA of the CDR3: TGTGCCAGCAGTTACTCGGCGGGAGGTGGCGATGAGCAGTTCTTC. Protein: CASSYSAGGGDEQFF. This chain connects TRBV6-5 to TRBJ2-1; 8 bases line up with TRBD2. This CDR3 spans 15 amino acids. V shed 0 bases and J 8 bases; nucleotides not matched to a gene: 6. CDR1 is MNHEY, CDR2 SVGAGI, per germline.

As DNA, the CDR3 is TGTGCCAGCAGTACAGGGAACGGTGAAAAACTGTTTTTT. Translating gives CASSTGNGEKLFF. The V and J genes are TRBV6-5 and TRBJ1-4; possibly TRBD1 for D (6 bases). Looked up from germline, CDR1 is MNHEY and CDR2 is SVGAGI. V lost 5 bases and J 7 bases, leaving 11 bases between the germline ends. This CDR3 contains 13 residues.

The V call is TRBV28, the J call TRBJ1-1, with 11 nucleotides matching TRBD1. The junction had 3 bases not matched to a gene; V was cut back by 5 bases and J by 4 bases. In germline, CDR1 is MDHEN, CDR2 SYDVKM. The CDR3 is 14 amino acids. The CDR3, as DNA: TGTGCCAGCAGTCCGGGACAGGGGGTCACTGAAGCTTTCTTT. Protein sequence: CASSPGQGVTEAFF.

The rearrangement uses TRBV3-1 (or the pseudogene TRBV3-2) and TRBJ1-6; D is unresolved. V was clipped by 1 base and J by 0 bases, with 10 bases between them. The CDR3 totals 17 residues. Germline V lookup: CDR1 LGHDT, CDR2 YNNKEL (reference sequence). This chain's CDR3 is CASSQGVRSSYNSPLHF. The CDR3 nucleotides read TGTGCCAGCAGCCAAGGTGTTCGGAGCTCCTATAATTCACCCCTCCACTTT.

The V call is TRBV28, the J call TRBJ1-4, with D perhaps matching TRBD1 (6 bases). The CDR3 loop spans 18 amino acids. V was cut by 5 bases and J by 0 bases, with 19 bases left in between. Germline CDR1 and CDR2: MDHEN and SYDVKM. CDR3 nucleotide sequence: TGTGCCAGCAGTCCTAGTCCGGGACAAGATGCAACTAATGAAAAACTGTTTTTT. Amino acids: CASSPSPGQDATNEKLFF.